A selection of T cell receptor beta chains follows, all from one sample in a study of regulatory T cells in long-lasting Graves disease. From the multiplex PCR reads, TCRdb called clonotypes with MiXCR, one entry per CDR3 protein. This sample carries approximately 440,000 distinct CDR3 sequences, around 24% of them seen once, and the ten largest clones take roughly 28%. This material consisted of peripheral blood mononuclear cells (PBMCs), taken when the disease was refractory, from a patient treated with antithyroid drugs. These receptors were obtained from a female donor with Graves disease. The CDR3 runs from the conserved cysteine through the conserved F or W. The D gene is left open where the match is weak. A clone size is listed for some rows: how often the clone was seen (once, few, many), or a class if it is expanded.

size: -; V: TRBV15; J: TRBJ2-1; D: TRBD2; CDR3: CATIAGTSGRNEQFF; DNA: TGTGCCACCATCGCGGGGACTAGCGGTAGGAATGAGCAGTTCTTC
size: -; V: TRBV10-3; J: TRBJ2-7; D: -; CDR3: CATRGSVYEQYF; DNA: TGTGCCACCCGGGGTAGCGTCTACGAGCAGTACTTC
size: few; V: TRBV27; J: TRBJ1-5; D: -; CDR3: CASSPLLRSNQPQHF; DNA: TGTGCCAGCAGTCCCCTCTTGAGAAGCAATCAGCCCCAGCATTTT
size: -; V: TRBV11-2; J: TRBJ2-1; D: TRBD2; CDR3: CASSLTSPSGRQFF; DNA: TGTGCCAGCAGCTTAACCTCTCCTAGCGGGAGGCAGTTCTTC
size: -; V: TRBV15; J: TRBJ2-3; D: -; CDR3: CATSETDTDTQYF; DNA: TGTGCCACCAGCGAGACAGACACAGATACGCAGTATTTT
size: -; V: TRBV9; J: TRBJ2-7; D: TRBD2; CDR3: CASSRTSANYEQYF; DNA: TGTGCCAGCAGTCGGACTAGCGCTAACTACGAGCAGTACTTC
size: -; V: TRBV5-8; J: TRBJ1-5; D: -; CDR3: CASSFGSGSNQPQHF; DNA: -
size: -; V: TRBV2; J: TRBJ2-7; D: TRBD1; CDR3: CASSRTGAVYEQYF; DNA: TGTGCCAGCTCTCGGACAGGGGCGGTCTACGAGCAGTACTTC
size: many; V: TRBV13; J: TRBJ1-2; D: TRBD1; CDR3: CASSPKTGTNPHYGYTF; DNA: TGTGCCAGCAGCCCAAAGACAGGGACTAACCCACACTATGGCTACACCTTC
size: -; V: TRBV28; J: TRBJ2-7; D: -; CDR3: CASSRYGAGGFYEQYF; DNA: TGTGCCAGCAGTCGATATGGGGCCGGTGGGTTCTACGAGCAGTACTTC
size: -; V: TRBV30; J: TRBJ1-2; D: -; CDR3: CAWSAGQTFYGYTF; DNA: TGTGCCTGGAGCGCCGGACAGACCTTCTATGGCTACACCTTC
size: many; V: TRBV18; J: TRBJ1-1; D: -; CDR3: CASSPPSGRVGKNTEAFF; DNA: TGTGCCAGCTCACCACCGTCAGGCCGGGTGGGGAAGAACACTGAAGCTTTCTTT
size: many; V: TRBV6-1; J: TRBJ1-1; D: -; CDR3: CASSPTGQRNTEAFF; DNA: TGTGCCAGCAGTCCAACAGGGCAACGGAACACTGAAGCTTTCTTT
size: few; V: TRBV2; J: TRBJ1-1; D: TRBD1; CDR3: CASVTGGGNTEAFF; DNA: TGTGCCAGTGTGACAGGGGGGGGGAACACTGAAGCTTTCTTT
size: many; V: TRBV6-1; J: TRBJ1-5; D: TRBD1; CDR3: CASSVQGASNQPQHF; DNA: TGTGCCAGCTCAGTTCAGGGGGCGAGCAATCAGCCCCAGCATTTT
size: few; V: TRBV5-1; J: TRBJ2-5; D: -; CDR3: CASGTSGHQETQYF; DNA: TGCGCCAGCGGGACGAGCGGGCACCAAGAGACCCAGTACTTC
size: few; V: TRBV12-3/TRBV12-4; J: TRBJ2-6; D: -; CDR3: CASRRVSGANVLTF; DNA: TGTGCCAGTAGACGGGTCTCTGGGGCCAACGTCCTGACTTTC
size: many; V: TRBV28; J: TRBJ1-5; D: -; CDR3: CASTAGEGNQPQHF; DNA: TGTGCCAGCACGGCGGGGGAGGGCAATCAGCCCCAGCATTTT
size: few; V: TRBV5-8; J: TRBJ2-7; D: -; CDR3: CASSSRGALYEQYF; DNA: TGTGCCAGCAGCTCCCGAGGGGCCCTCTACGAGCAGTACTTC
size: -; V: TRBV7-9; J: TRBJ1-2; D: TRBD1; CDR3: CASSMGQTYGYTF; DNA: TGTGCCAGCAGCATGGGACAGACCTATGGCTACACCTTC
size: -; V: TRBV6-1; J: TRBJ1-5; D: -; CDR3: CASRLRAGNQPQHF; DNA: TGTGCCAGCAGATTACGAGCGGGCAATCAGCCCCAGCATTTT
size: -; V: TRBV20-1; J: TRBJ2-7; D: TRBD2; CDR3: CSATELAGGTYEQYF; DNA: TGCAGTGCTACCGAACTAGCGGGAGGTACCTACGAGCAGTACTTC
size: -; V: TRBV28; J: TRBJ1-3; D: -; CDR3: CVSSFRSSGNTIYF; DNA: TGTGTCAGCAGTTTTAGGAGCTCTGGAAACACCATATATTTT
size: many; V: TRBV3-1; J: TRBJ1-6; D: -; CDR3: CASSQEPSGVSPLHF; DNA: TGTGCCAGCAGCCAAGAGCCGTCCGGAGTATCACCCCTCCACTTT
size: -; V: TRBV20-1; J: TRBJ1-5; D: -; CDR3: CSARSVNQPQHF; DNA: TGCAGTGCTCGTAGTGTTAATCAGCCCCAGCATTTT
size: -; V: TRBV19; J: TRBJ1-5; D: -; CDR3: CASTLVGLNQPQHF; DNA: TGTGCCAGTACCCTGGTGGGTCTAAATCAGCCCCAGCATTTT
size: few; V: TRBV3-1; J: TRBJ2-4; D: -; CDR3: CASSQDLGGVAKNIQYF; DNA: TGTGCCAGCAGCCAAGATCTCGGGGGCGTAGCCAAAAACATTCAGTACTTC
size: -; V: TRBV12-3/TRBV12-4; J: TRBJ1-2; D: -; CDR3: CASSDTTVGGYGYTF; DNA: TGTGCCAGCAGTGACACGACAGTGGGCGGCTATGGCTACACCTTC
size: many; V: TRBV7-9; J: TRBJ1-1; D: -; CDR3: CASSSQVEAFF; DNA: TGTGCCAGCAGCTCCCAGGTTGAAGCTTTCTTT
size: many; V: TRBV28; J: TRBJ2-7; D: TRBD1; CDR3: CASSIGGTGGLYEQYF; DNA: TGTGCCAGCAGTATAGGCGGGACAGGGGGCCTCTACGAGCAGTACTTC
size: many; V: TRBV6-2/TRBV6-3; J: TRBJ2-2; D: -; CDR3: CASSYVGPRGELFF; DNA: TGTGCCAGCAGTTATGTGGGACCGAGGGGGGAGCTGTTTTTT
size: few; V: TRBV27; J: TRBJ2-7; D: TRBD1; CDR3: CASSLKGTGLLRYEQYF; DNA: TGTGCCAGCAGTTTAAAAGGGACAGGGCTCCTCAGATACGAGCAGTACTTC
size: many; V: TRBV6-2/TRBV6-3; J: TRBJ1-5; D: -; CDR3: CASSPPTGYSNQPQHF; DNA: TGTGCCAGCAGCCCTCCTACGGGGTACAGCAATCAGCCCCAGCATTTT
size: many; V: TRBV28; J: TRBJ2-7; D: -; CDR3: CASSLAPGTGSYEQYF; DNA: TGTGCCAGCAGTTTAGCCCCCGGGACCGGCTCCTACGAGCAGTACTTC
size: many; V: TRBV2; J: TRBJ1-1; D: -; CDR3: CASSAHLSNTEAFF; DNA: TGTGCCAGCAGTGCCCATCTGTCGAACACTGAAGCTTTCTTT
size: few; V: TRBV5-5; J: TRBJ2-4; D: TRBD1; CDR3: CASSLTGGGHIQYF; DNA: TGTGCCAGCAGCCTAACAGGGGGTGGGCACATTCAGTACTTC
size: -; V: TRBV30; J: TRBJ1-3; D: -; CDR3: CACAGYWGTIYF; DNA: TGTGCCTGCGCAGGGTATTGGGGCACCATATATTTT
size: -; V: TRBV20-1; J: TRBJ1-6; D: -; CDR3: CSARDNQASSYNSPLHF; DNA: TGCAGTGCTAGAGATAACCAGGCGAGCTCCTATAATTCACCCCTCCACTTT
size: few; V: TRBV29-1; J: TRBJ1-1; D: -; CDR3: CSVVRANTEAFF; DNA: TGCAGCGTTGTGAGGGCGAACACTGAAGCTTTCTTT
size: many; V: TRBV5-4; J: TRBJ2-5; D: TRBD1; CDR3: CASSLRDRGETQYF; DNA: TGTGCCAGCAGCTTGAGGGACAGGGGAGAGACCCAGTACTTC
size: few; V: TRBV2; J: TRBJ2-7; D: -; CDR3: CASSDPRNRVYEQYF; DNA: TGTGCCAGCAGTGACCCTCGAAACAGGGTTTACGAGCAGTACTTC
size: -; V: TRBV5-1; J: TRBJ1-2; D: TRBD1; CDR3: CASSFSGTGSFSYTF; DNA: TGCGCCAGCAGCTTCTCCGGGACAGGGTCTTTTAGCTACACCTTC
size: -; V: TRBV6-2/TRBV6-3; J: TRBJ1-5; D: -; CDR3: CASSSSSNQPQHF; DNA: TGTGCCAGCAGTTCCTCGAGCAATCAGCCCCAGCATTTT
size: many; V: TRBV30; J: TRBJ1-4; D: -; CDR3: CACSSETARNEKLFF; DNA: TGTGCCTGTTCATCGGAAACAGCCAGAAATGAAAAACTGTTTTTT
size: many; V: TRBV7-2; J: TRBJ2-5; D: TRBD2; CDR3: CASSSWSSGRAEKTQYF; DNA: TGTGCCAGCAGCTCATGGTCTAGCGGGAGGGCCGAGAAGACCCAGTACTTC
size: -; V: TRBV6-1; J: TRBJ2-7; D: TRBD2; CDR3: CASRASRDYNYEQYF; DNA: TGTGCCAGCAGAGCCTCAAGGGACTATAACTACGAGCAGTACTTC
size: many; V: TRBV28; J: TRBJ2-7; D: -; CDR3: CASSLSLGTYEQYF; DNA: TGTGCCAGCAGTTTATCCCTAGGGACCTACGAGCAGTACTTC
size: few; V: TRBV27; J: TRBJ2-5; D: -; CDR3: CASCKLGWGETQYF; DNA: TGTGCCAGCTGCAAACTGGGTTGGGGAGAGACCCAGTACTTC